This T cell receptor beta chain originates from a study of PD-L1 blockade in urothelial cancer. About the study: Blood analyses occurred 3 weeks (second dose) and 6 weeks post treatment start. Across blood samples, T cells had a median count of roughly 140,000.

The CDR3 covers 12 residues. Trimming cost V 8 bases and J 4 bases; bases outside gene matches: 5. Germline V gives CDR1 KGHSH, CDR2 LQKENI. TCRdb keeps only in-frame clones here, not all; method: immunoSEQ multiplex PCR. The sample lists some 80,000 clones; around 90% were seen once. In this sample, this clone turned up once. Sample numbers ranged from 1 to 8 per patient, encompassing pretreatment and on-treatment collections. The J gene is TRBJ2-7, the V gene TRBV18, with 7 bases aligning to TRBD2. The receptor was derived from a woman between 70 and 85 years old with urothelial cancer. This specimen was PBMCs, taken around atezolizumab (anti-PD-L1) treatment. CDR3: CASGRAGYEQYF. Here the CDR3 DNA reads TGTGCCAGCGGGAGGGCCGGATACGAGCAGTACTTC.